Following are 19 T cell receptor beta chains from one sample sequenced in a study of human T cells and chemical hapten exposure. TCRdb itself ran the RACE reads through MiXCR, one entry per CDR3 protein. The sample holds some 350,000 distinct CDR3 sequences, approximately 6.3% seen once. Documented time point: patch test 1, 2 weeks after DPC sensitization. Specified treatment: therapeutic diphenylcyclopropenone sensitization with weekly scalp DPC. Sequenced material: whole blood, taken in connection with sensitization to the hapten diphenylcyclopropenone (DPC). Receptor source: a woman between 18 and 29 years old with alopecia areata. Some clones in this sample may be carry-over from other donors' samples.

V and J are TRBV10-3 and TRBJ2-7; unclear D gene. Trimming pared 0 bases from V and 4 bases from J, leaving 7 bases between. Germline V gives CDR1 ENHRY, CDR2 SYGVKD. This CDR3 comprises 13 residues. The CDR3 sequence: CAISESLKYEQYF. The CDR3 nucleotides are TGTGCCATCAGTGAGTCTCTGAAATACGAGCAGTACTTC.

This chain links TRBV4-3 with TRBJ2-2, with TRBD2 matching over 7 bases. Germline assignment: CDR1 LGHNA and CDR2 YSLEER. The CDR3 has 15 amino acids. J was trimmed by 5 bases and V by 4 bases; bases with no gene match: 7. This CDR3 is CASSPRGGGTGELFF. DNA of the CDR3: TGCGCCAGCAGCCCCCGCGGCGGGGGAACCGGGGAGCTGTTTTTT.

This clonotype came up many times. V and J are TRBV12-3 or TRBV12-4 and TRBJ2-3, with TRBD2 matching over 8 bases. This CDR3 has 18 residues. The V gene end was trimmed by 6 bases and the J gene end by 0 bases; junction bases not matched to a gene: 14. The CDR3 protein is CASRPHTGTRRSTDTQYF. The CDR3 DNA reads TGTGCCAGCAGGCCGCATACCGGGACTAGGAGGAGCACAGATACGCAGTATTTT.

The genes are TRBV10-3 and TRBJ1-1; D remains unclear. The CDR3 sequence is 13 residues long. The V and J ends lost 7 bases and 3 bases respectively, with 12 bases between them. Germline assignment: CDR1 ENHRY and CDR2 SYGVKD. The chain's CDR3 is CAITAGLDTEAFF. The CDR3 DNA sequence: TGTGCCATCACGGCAGGTCTTGACACTGAAGCTTTCTTT.

This clonotype was observed a few times. The chain employs TRBV2 and TRBJ1-1; D unclear. The germline gives CDR1 SNHLY, CDR2 FYNNEI. The CDR3 spans 15 residues. Trimming pared 3 bases from V and 10 bases from J, leaving 21 bases between. The chain's CDR3 is CASSDGSALLGRAFF. DNA of the CDR3: TGTGCCAGCAGTGATGGGTCCGCCCTGTTGGGTAGAGCTTTCTTT.

Many counts were recorded for this clonotype. J is TRBJ1-4 and V is TRBV12-3 or TRBV12-4; TRBD1 aligns across 10 bases. The CDR3 length is 14 residues. The trim removed 3 bases at V and 6 bases at J, leaving 1 base unmatched. The CDR3, as DNA: TGTGCCAGCAGTTTCGGGACAGGGGATGAAAAACTGTTTTTT. As protein: CASSFGTGDEKLFF.

The J gene is TRBJ1-1, the V gene TRBV20-1; tentative D call: TRBD1 (6 bases). Germline values: CDR1 DFQATT, CDR2 SNEGSKA (reference sequence). V dropped 1 base and J dropped 1 base, with 7 bases sitting between them. CDR3 length: 13 amino acids. The CDR3 spells CSARGTENTEAFF. CDR3 in DNA: TGCAGTGCTAGAGGGACAGAGAACACTGAAGCTTTCTTT.

This clonotype was counted only a few times. This chain connects TRBV20-1 to TRBJ2-1; 9 bases are shared with TRBD2. Germline loops: CDR1 DFQATT, CDR2 SNEGSKA (reference sequence). CDR3 length: 17 amino acids. V shed 0 bases and J 7 bases; nucleotides not matched to a gene: 13. The CDR3 DNA sequence: TGCAGTGCTAGAGATCCGGCCGGCGGGGGGGCAGGGAATGAGCAGTTCTTC. It specifies CSARDPAGGGAGNEQFF.

This clonotype has just a few counts. The chain joins TRBV12-5 to TRBJ2-3; D is undetermined. V lost 6 bases and J 2 bases, leaving 12 bases between the germline ends. This CDR3 region has 14 residues. Germline-derived CDR1 and CDR2 are LGHNT and FRNRAP. The CDR3 DNA reads as TGTGCTAGTGGCCGGCCACTTTCCACAGATACGCAGTATTTT. The encoded protein is CASGRPLSTDTQYF.

The chain couples TRBV12-3 or TRBV12-4 to TRBJ2-7; tentative D call: TRBD1 (6 bases). V lost 0 bases and J 4 bases, leaving 10 bases between the germline ends. The CDR3 has 14 residues. The CDR3 spells CASSLADRRYEQYF. The CDR3 DNA sequence: TGTGCCAGCAGTTTAGCGGACAGAAGATACGAGCAGTACTTC.

This rearrangement joins TRBV9 to TRBJ2-2; TRBD2 aligns across 11 bases. The germline gives CDR1 SGDLS, CDR2 YYNGEE. This CDR3 spans 16 amino acids. V was pared by 1 base and J by 6 bases, with 5 bases of the junction left unmatched. The CDR3 coding sequence is TGTGCCAGCAGCGTATTTCCTAGCGGGGGGTCCGGGGAGCTGTTTTTT. It codes for CASSVFPSGGSGELFF.

This clonotype was detected ten times or more. The chain recombines TRBV7-9 with TRBJ2-3; D possibly corresponds to TRBD1 (6 bases). Trimming shortened V by 4 bases and J by 2 bases, and 13 bases separated the two germline ends. CDR1 and CDR2 (germline): SEHNR, FQNEAQ (reference sequence). CDR3 length: 15 residues. The DNA for the CDR3 is TGTGCCAGCAGCTCGGAACAGGGTTTCACAGATACGCAGTATTTT. Its translation: CASSSEQGFTDTQYF.

In its sample, this clonotype was seen a few times. The J gene is TRBJ1-4, the V gene TRBV20-1; TRBD1 might be the D (5 bases). Trimming removed 6 bases at V and 2 bases at J, with 10 bases between. From germline, CDR1 is DFQATT and CDR2 SNEGSKA (reference sequence). This CDR3 spans 13 amino acids. The CDR3 region has the DNA TGCAGTGCAGCAGGGATCACTAATGAAAAACTGTTTTTT. Translated: CSAAGITNEKLFF.

This clonotype was counted at least ten times. The rearrangement links TRBV28 to TRBJ2-7, with D possibly matching TRBD1 (6 bases). The germline CDR1 and CDR2 sequences are MDHEN and SYDVKM. Deletions cut 7 bases from V and 4 bases from J, with 11 bases between. CDR3 size: 12 residues. CDR3 bases: TGTGCCAGCACGACAGGCCGGTACGAGCAGTACTTC. Residues: CASTTGRYEQYF.

This clonotype has at least ten counts. The CDR3, as DNA: TGTGCCATCAGTGAGTCCACCGGGACAGGGGACTATGGCTACACCTTC. It translates to CAISESTGTGDYGYTF. The chain employs TRBV10-3 and TRBJ1-2; TRBD1 matches at 10 bases. Germline-derived CDR1 and CDR2 are ENHRY and SYGVKD. V shed 0 bases, J shed 3 bases, and the junction held 4 bases outside the gene matches. This CDR3 comprises 16 residues.

This clonotype was seen a few times. The CDR3 loop is CRTFRQVGTEAFF. The CDR3 DNA sequence: TGCAGGACTTTTAGACAGGTCGGAACTGAAGCTTTCTTT. V gene TRBV20-1 combines with J gene TRBJ1-1; D possibly corresponds to TRBD1 (6 bases). There are 13 residues in the CDR3. Germline CDR1 and CDR2: DFQATT and SNEGSKA (reference sequence).

V gene TRBV4-2 combines with J gene TRBJ1-6; D is ambiguous. Trimming took 1 base from V and 7 from J, leaving 8 bases between them. CDR1 and CDR2 (germline): LGHNA, YNFKEQ. The CDR3 is made up of 14 amino acids. This chain's CDR3 is CASSQGPPNSPLHF. In nucleotides, the CDR3 is TGTGCCAGCAGCCAAGGGCCACCAAATTCACCCCTCCACTTT.

Many counts were recorded for this clonotype. The chain couples TRBV9 to TRBJ2-5; the match to TRBD2 covers 10 bases. The CDR3 runs 16 residues. Germline V gene data show CDR1 as SGDLS and CDR2 as YYNGEE. J was trimmed by 0 bases and V by 0 bases; bases with no gene match: 2. The CDR3 protein is CASSVALAGDQETQYF. The CDR3, as DNA: TGTGCCAGCAGCGTAGCCCTAGCGGGGGACCAAGAGACCCAGTACTTC.

This clonotype appeared a few times. J is TRBJ2-3 and V is TRBV20-1; no clear D. V was cut by 3 bases and J by 4 bases, with 11 bases left in between. The CDR3 loop spans 13 amino acids. Germline CDR1 reads DFQATT; CDR2 reads SNEGSKA (reference sequence). The CDR3 DNA reads TGCAGTGCTAGTTCGGCAGGCCCAGATACGCAGTATTTT. Protein product: CSASSAGPDTQYF.